A selection of T cell receptor beta chains follows, all from one sample in a study of T cell responses to AZD1222 COVID-19 vaccine. TCRdb keeps only in-frame clones here, not all; method: immunoSEQ multiplex PCR. In the table there are 120,000 or so clones, 80% to 90% of which are singletons. The starting material was peripheral blood, obtained on day 0 of AZD1222 vaccination. All receptors derive from an adult in good health. Each CDR3 is given with its conserved first and last residue. The order of the fields is D gene, V gene, J gene, clone size, CDR3 protein, CDR3 DNA. A D gene is named only where the DNA matches it firmly. Rows give clone size only sometimes, using once, few, many, or a class for an expanded clone.

d_call: NA
v_call: TRBV5-1
j_call: TRBJ2-2
clone_size: NA
cdr3_aa: CASSLGRGSANTGELFF
cdr3_nt: TGCGCCAGCAGCTTGGGGAGGGGGTCGGCGAACACCGGGGAGCTGTTTTTT

d_call: NA
v_call: TRBV27
j_call: TRBJ2-2
clone_size: NA
cdr3_aa: CASSLWREGFTGELFF
cdr3_nt: TGTGCCAGCAGTTTATGGCGGGAAGGTTTCACCGGGGAGCTGTTTTTT

d_call: NA
v_call: TRBV7-2
j_call: TRBJ2-7
clone_size: NA
cdr3_aa: CASSSDFEQYF
cdr3_nt: TGTGCCAGCAGCTCAGACTTCGAGCAGTACTTC

d_call: NA
v_call: TRBV27
j_call: TRBJ2-1
clone_size: few
cdr3_aa: CASSPGRNEQFF
cdr3_nt: TGTGCCAGCAGCCCGGGGCGCAATGAGCAGTTCTTC

d_call: TRBD1
v_call: TRBV29-1
j_call: TRBJ2-7
clone_size: NA
cdr3_aa: CSVEDPGGAGGSAYEQYF
cdr3_nt: TGCAGCGTTGAAGACCCCGGAGGAGCAGGGGGCTCAGCCTACGAGCAGTACTTC

d_call: TRBD1
v_call: TRBV9
j_call: TRBJ2-7
clone_size: NA
cdr3_aa: CASSSGDRTYEQYF
cdr3_nt: TGTGCCAGCAGCTCAGGGGACAGAACCTACGAGCAGTACTTC

d_call: TRBD1
v_call: TRBV6-5
j_call: TRBJ1-2
clone_size: NA
cdr3_aa: CASSPRDRGGGYTF
cdr3_nt: TGTGCCAGCAGTCCCCGGGACAGGGGGGGTGGCTACACCTTC

d_call: TRBD2
v_call: TRBV10-1
j_call: TRBJ2-1
clone_size: NA
cdr3_aa: CASSPPLAGFYNEQFF
cdr3_nt: TGCGCCAGCAGTCCCCCCCTAGCGGGGTTCTACAATGAGCAGTTCTTC

d_call: NA
v_call: TRBV7-3
j_call: TRBJ1-1
clone_size: once
cdr3_aa: CASSLGPLSTEAFF
cdr3_nt: TGTGCCAGCAGCTTAGGACCACTCAGCACTGAAGCTTTCTTT

d_call: TRBD1
v_call: TRBV15
j_call: TRBJ2-3
clone_size: NA
cdr3_aa: CATRRDRAADTQYF
cdr3_nt: TGTGCCACCAGAAGGGACAGGGCAGCAGATACGCAGTATTTT

d_call: NA
v_call: TRBV30
j_call: TRBJ2-6
clone_size: once
cdr3_aa: CAWVDPAIWGANVLTF
cdr3_nt: TGTGCCTGGGTAGACCCAGCCATTTGGGGGGCCAACGTCCTGACTTTC

d_call: NA
v_call: TRBV10-3
j_call: TRBJ1-4
clone_size: NA
cdr3_aa: CAISESDKGNEKLFF
cdr3_nt: TGTGCCATCAGTGAGAGCGACAAGGGTAATGAAAAACTGTTTTTT

d_call: TRBD1
v_call: TRBV7-3
j_call: TRBJ2-3
clone_size: NA
cdr3_aa: CASSSRGKGTDTQYF
cdr3_nt: TGTGCCAGCAGCTCCAGGGGGAAGGGCACAGATACGCAGTATTTT

d_call: TRBD1
v_call: TRBV7-9
j_call: TRBJ1-1
clone_size: NA
cdr3_aa: CASSQKRPGQGNTEAFF
cdr3_nt: TGTGCCAGCAGCCAAAAAAGACCGGGACAGGGGAACACTGAAGCTTTCTTT

d_call: TRBD2
v_call: TRBV7-2
j_call: TRBJ2-7
clone_size: NA
cdr3_aa: CASSLYAAGGSEQYF
cdr3_nt: TGTGCCAGCAGCTTATACGCAGCGGGAGGTTCGGAGCAGTACTTC

d_call: NA
v_call: TRBV19
j_call: TRBJ1-5
clone_size: NA
cdr3_aa: CASSISGENQPQHF
cdr3_nt: TGTGCCAGTAGTATTTCCGGGGAGAATCAGCCCCAGCATTTT

d_call: NA
v_call: TRBV19
j_call: TRBJ2-7
clone_size: once
cdr3_aa: CASSIDRGQGMNEQYF
cdr3_nt: TGTGCCAGTAGTATAGATCGGGGGCAGGGGATGAACGAGCAGTACTTC

d_call: TRBD1
v_call: TRBV29-1
j_call: TRBJ2-2
clone_size: once
cdr3_aa: CSVEASTGAGGELFF
cdr3_nt: TGCAGCGTTGAAGCATCTACAGGGGCAGGCGGGGAGCTGTTTTTT

d_call: NA
v_call: TRBV27
j_call: TRBJ2-7
clone_size: NA
cdr3_aa: CASMPIHSYEQYF
cdr3_nt: TGTGCCAGCATGCCCATCCATTCCTACGAGCAGTACTTC

d_call: TRBD1
v_call: TRBV7-6
j_call: TRBJ1-1
clone_size: once
cdr3_aa: CASSRGQGADTEAFF
cdr3_nt: TGTGCCAGCAGCAGAGGACAGGGGGCGGACACTGAAGCTTTCTTT

d_call: TRBD2
v_call: TRBV27
j_call: TRBJ2-1
clone_size: NA
cdr3_aa: CASSQRGTSGRAFF
cdr3_nt: TGTGCCAGCAGCCAACGAGGGACTAGCGGGAGGGCCTTCTTC

d_call: NA
v_call: TRBV7-3
j_call: TRBJ2-7
clone_size: NA
cdr3_aa: CASSLYRSHEQYF
cdr3_nt: TGTGCCAGCAGCTTATACAGGTCCCACGAGCAGTACTTC

d_call: TRBD2
v_call: TRBV7-2
j_call: TRBJ2-5
clone_size: NA
cdr3_aa: CASSLAVHSGREETQYF
cdr3_nt: TGTGCCAGCAGCTTAGCGGTCCATAGCGGGAGGGAGGAGACCCAGTACTTC

d_call: TRBD1
v_call: TRBV7-9
j_call: TRBJ2-1
clone_size: NA
cdr3_aa: CASSFEGANEQFF
cdr3_nt: TGTGCCAGCAGCTTTGAGGGGGCGAATGAGCAGTTCTTC

d_call: NA
v_call: TRBV7-6
j_call: TRBJ2-7
clone_size: NA
cdr3_aa: CASSGEGGSSYEQYF
cdr3_nt: TGTGCCAGCAGCGGAGAGGGGGGAAGCTCCTACGAGCAGTACTTC

d_call: NA
v_call: TRBV19
j_call: TRBJ2-7
clone_size: once
cdr3_aa: CASSPGRYRTYEQYF
cdr3_nt: TGTGCCAGTAGCCCCGGCCGGTACAGAACCTACGAGCAGTACTTC

d_call: NA
v_call: TRBV12-3/TRBV12-4
j_call: TRBJ2-7
clone_size: NA
cdr3_aa: CASTISYYEQYF
cdr3_nt: TGTGCCAGCACCATAAGTTACTACGAGCAGTACTTC

d_call: NA
v_call: TRBV5-4
j_call: TRBJ2-7
clone_size: once
cdr3_aa: CASSLDGGGNYEQYF
cdr3_nt: TGTGCCAGCAGCTTGGACGGAGGGGGCAACTACGAGCAGTACTTC

d_call: NA
v_call: TRBV6-1
j_call: TRBJ1-2
clone_size: NA
cdr3_aa: CASSEGPVYGYTF
cdr3_nt: TGTGCCAGCAGTGAAGGGCCAGTCTATGGCTACACCTTC

d_call: TRBD1
v_call: TRBV12-3/TRBV12-4
j_call: TRBJ2-4
clone_size: NA
cdr3_aa: CASSQGQGIQYF
cdr3_nt: TGTGCCAGCAGTCAGGGACAGGGGATTCAGTACTTC

d_call: TRBD1
v_call: TRBV9
j_call: TRBJ2-5
clone_size: NA
cdr3_aa: CASSVAPDRGEQTQYF
cdr3_nt: TGTGCCAGCAGCGTAGCCCCCGACAGGGGGGAACAGACCCAGTACTTC

d_call: NA
v_call: TRBV9
j_call: TRBJ1-1
clone_size: NA
cdr3_aa: CASSVVGGDTEAFF
cdr3_nt: TGTGCCAGCAGCGTAGTAGGGGGGGACACTGAAGCTTTCTTT

d_call: NA
v_call: TRBV25-1
j_call: TRBJ1-1
clone_size: NA
cdr3_aa: CASRRTGFGASEAFF
cdr3_nt: TGTGCCAGCAGACGTACAGGATTCGGCGCCAGTGAAGCTTTCTTT

d_call: NA
v_call: TRBV6-5
j_call: TRBJ1-4
clone_size: NA
cdr3_aa: CASSYHGTANEKLFF
cdr3_nt: TGTGCCAGCAGCTATCACGGGACGGCTAATGAAAAACTGTTTTTT

d_call: NA
v_call: TRBV19
j_call: TRBJ1-2
clone_size: NA
cdr3_aa: CASSIDRHRTDYGYTF
cdr3_nt: TGTGCCAGTAGTATAGATCGTCATAGGACGGACTATGGCTACACCTTC

d_call: NA
v_call: TRBV28
j_call: TRBJ2-7
clone_size: NA
cdr3_aa: CASSPPGPTYEQYF
cdr3_nt: TGTGCCAGCAGTCCCCCGGGACCCACCTACGAGCAGTACTTC

d_call: TRBD2
v_call: TRBV5-1
j_call: TRBJ2-7
clone_size: NA
cdr3_aa: CASSLGLAGVSLSYEQYF
cdr3_nt: TGCGCCAGCAGCTTGGGGCTAGCGGGGGTTTCCCTCTCCTACGAGCAGTACTTC

d_call: TRBD1
v_call: TRBV2
j_call: TRBJ2-7
clone_size: few
cdr3_aa: CASSAGTGPYEQYF
cdr3_nt: TGTGCCAGCAGCGCCGGGACAGGTCCCTACGAGCAGTACTTC

d_call: TRBD1
v_call: TRBV7-8
j_call: TRBJ2-7
clone_size: NA
cdr3_aa: CASTMGQGTYEQYF
cdr3_nt: TGTGCCAGCACCATGGGACAGGGCACCTACGAGCAGTACTTC

d_call: NA
v_call: TRBV12-5
j_call: TRBJ2-3
clone_size: NA
cdr3_aa: CASGFGGTHSTDTQYF
cdr3_nt: TGTGCTAGTGGTTTCGGCGGGACCCACTCCACAGATACGCAGTATTTT

d_call: NA
v_call: TRBV19
j_call: TRBJ2-2
clone_size: NA
cdr3_aa: CASSIILPGNTGELFF
cdr3_nt: TGTGCCAGTAGTATTATCTTGCCGGGAAACACCGGGGAGCTGTTTTTT

d_call: NA
v_call: TRBV27
j_call: TRBJ1-2
clone_size: NA
cdr3_aa: CASSLSTGEYGYTF
cdr3_nt: TGTGCCAGCAGTTTATCGACAGGCGAATATGGCTACACCTTC

d_call: NA
v_call: TRBV9
j_call: TRBJ1-6
clone_size: NA
cdr3_aa: CASSTNFNSPLHF
cdr3_nt: TGTGCCAGCAGCACTAATTTTAATTCACCCCTCCACTTT

d_call: NA
v_call: TRBV27
j_call: TRBJ2-1
clone_size: NA
cdr3_aa: CASSPGTSTYNEQFF
cdr3_nt: TGTGCCAGCAGCCCCGGGACTTCGACTTACAATGAGCAGTTCTTC

d_call: TRBD2
v_call: TRBV3-1/TRBV3-2
j_call: TRBJ2-7
clone_size: NA
cdr3_aa: CASRKTSGSYEQYF
cdr3_nt: TGTGCCAGTCGGAAGACTAGCGGCTCCTACGAGCAGTACTTC

d_call: NA
v_call: TRBV7-2
j_call: TRBJ2-3
clone_size: NA
cdr3_aa: CASRLFRGARDTQYF
cdr3_nt: TGTGCCAGCAGGCTCTTTCGGGGGGCGCGAGATACGCAGTATTTT

d_call: NA
v_call: TRBV5-4
j_call: TRBJ1-2
clone_size: NA
cdr3_aa: CASSLEIAGYTF
cdr3_nt: TGTGCCAGCAGCTTGGAGATTGCGGGCTACACCTTC

d_call: NA
v_call: TRBV27
j_call: TRBJ2-1
clone_size: NA
cdr3_aa: CASSSQNGRGSDEQFF
cdr3_nt: TGTGCCAGCAGTTCCCAGAACGGGCGGGGTAGCGATGAGCAGTTCTTC

d_call: NA
v_call: TRBV21-1
j_call: TRBJ1-5
clone_size: NA
cdr3_aa: CASTCYSNQPQHF
cdr3_nt: TGTGCCAGCACTTGCTATAGCAATCAGCCCCAGCATTTT

d_call: TRBD1
v_call: TRBV6-6
j_call: TRBJ1-5
clone_size: NA
cdr3_aa: CASTESRGDYQPQHF
cdr3_nt: TGTGCCAGCACAGAAAGCAGGGGGGATTATCAGCCCCAGCATTTT

d_call: TRBD1
v_call: TRBV15
j_call: TRBJ2-1
clone_size: NA
cdr3_aa: CATSWDRGNEQFF
cdr3_nt: TGTGCCACCTCATGGGACAGGGGGAATGAGCAGTTCTTC

d_call: TRBD1
v_call: TRBV28
j_call: TRBJ1-1
clone_size: NA
cdr3_aa: CASSLSTGVGAFF
cdr3_nt: TGTGCCAGCAGTTTGTCGACAGGGGTTGGAGCTTTCTTT